This TCR beta chain was recorded in a study of metastatic and nonmetastatic thyroid tumors. Overall study context: Repertoire comparison spanned blood and tumor or nodule tissue of malignant and benign thyroid patients.

Not a single patient had been given any form of treatment at any point before undergoing thyroid surgery. This CDR3 spans 17 amino acids. Germline assignment: CDR1 MGHDK and CDR2 SYGVNS. Trimming cost V 1 base and J 0 bases; bases outside gene matches: 5. This clone has ten or more counts. Using MiXCR, TCRdb re-called clones from the PCR reads. The table has about 27,000 clones, around 15% seen once. The TCR comes from a male donor with papillary thyroid cancer or a benign thyroid nodule (not recorded which). Some clones in this sample may be carry-over from other donors' samples. Specimen: blood. The chain has TRBV25-1 and TRBJ2-5; TRBD2 matches at 10 bases. The CDR3 here is CASSEFSGRPNQETQYF. CDR3 nucleotides: TGTGCCAGCAGTGAATTTAGCGGGAGGCCAAACCAAGAGACCCAGTACTTC.